A selection of T cell receptor beta chains follows, all from one sample in a study of human T cells and chemical hapten exposure. TCRdb re-derived calls from the RACE reads in MiXCR, one entry per CDR3 protein. The sample carries fewer than 150,000 distinct CDR3 sequences, roughly 12% recorded once. This specimen was whole blood, taken in connection with sensitization to the hapten diphenylcyclopropenone (DPC). The origin of the receptors is a woman aged 45-59 years with alopecia areata. Some clones in this sample may be carry-over from other donors' samples. Both conserved end residues are part of each CDR3. D genes are given only for firm matches. Where a row states a size, it is once, few, many or the class of an expanded clone; other rows omit it.

v_gene	d_gene	abundance	j_gene	CDR3nt	CDR3aa
TRBV3-1	NA	few	TRBJ1-3	TGTGCCAGCAGCCAAGAGGGCTGGAGCTCTGGAAACACCATATATTTT	CASSQEGWSSGNTIYF
TRBV5-1	NA	NA	TRBJ2-6	TGCGCCAGCGCGGGCTCTGGGGCCAACGTCCTGACTTTC	CASAGSGANVLTF
TRBV6-2/TRBV6-3	NA	many	TRBJ1-1	TGTGCCAGCAGTCCTCCGGGCGCCCTCACTGAAGCTTTCTTT	CASSPPGALTEAFF
TRBV5-1	NA	NA	TRBJ2-2	TGCGCCAGCAGCGGCGCAACTGGCGGCGGGGAGCTGTTTTTT	CASSGATGGGELFF
TRBV12-3/TRBV12-4	TRBD1	NA	TRBJ2-6	TGTGCCAGCACGCAGCCCGGGACAGGCGTCTCTGGGGCCAACGTCCTGACTTTC	CASTQPGTGVSGANVLTF
TRBV7-8	TRBD1	few	TRBJ2-2	TGTGCCAGCAGCGCCCTGGACAGGCCTACAGGGGGGCTGTTTTTT	CASSALDRPTGGLFF
TRBV20-1	TRBD1	NA	TRBJ1-5	TGCAGTGCTCCGACAGGGACAGTTGGCAATCAGCCCCAGCATTTT	CSAPTGTVGNQPQHF
TRBV29-1	TRBD1	few	TRBJ2-3	TGCAGCGTTGCACTACAGGGGGCCTTCACAGATACGCAGTATTTT	CSVALQGAFTDTQYF
TRBV29-1	TRBD2	few	TRBJ2-5	TGCAGCGTTGTACTCCCGGGACTATCCCAAGAGACCCAGTACTTC	CSVVLPGLSQETQYF
TRBV6-6	NA	NA	TRBJ2-2	TGTGCCAGCAGTTATGGACACTCGAACACCGGGGAGCTGTTTTTT	CASSYGHSNTGELFF
TRBV29-1	TRBD2	NA	TRBJ2-1	TGCAGCGTTGAAGTTCTTCCGGGACTAGCGGGAGGTGAGCAGTTCTTC	CSVEVLPGLAGGEQFF
TRBV11-2	NA	few	TRBJ1-4	TGTGCCAGCAGCCCAGGGGTACTGCCGGGGGAAAAACTGTTTTTT	CASSPGVLPGEKLFF
TRBV6-6	NA	NA	TRBJ2-3	TGTGCCAGCAGTTACCCCCACCGCACAGATACGCAGTATTTT	CASSYPHRTDTQYF
TRBV3-1	NA	few	TRBJ1-2	TGTGCCAGCAGCCAAGACCAAGCTAACTATGGCTACACCTTC	CASSQDQANYGYTF
TRBV29-1	TRBD2	NA	TRBJ2-5	TGCAGCGTCGGGGGGGGCTCGGAGACCCAGTACTTC	CSVGGGSETQYF
TRBV5-5	NA	few	TRBJ2-2	TGTGCCAGCAGCTTGGTATCTAGCAGCCCCGGGGAGCTGTTTTTT	CASSLVSSSPGELFF
TRBV14	NA	NA	TRBJ2-7	TGTGCCAGCAGCCAAGTTCCAGGGCCCTACGAGCAGTACTTC	CASSQVPGPYEQYF
TRBV20-1	NA	many	TRBJ2-3	TGCAGTGCTAGCTCAGATACGCAGTATTTT	CSASSDTQYF
TRBV29-1	NA	many	TRBJ2-5	TGCAGCGTTGAGGGAGGGGGCGCGGAGACCCAGTACTTC	CSVEGGGAETQYF
TRBV7-3	NA	many	TRBJ1-1	TGTGCCAGCAGCTTGGCCGTCGGAGAAACTTCTGAAGCTTTCTTT	CASSLAVGETSEAFF
TRBV4-2	TRBD2	few	TRBJ2-7	TGTGCCAGCAGCCAAGCGTACCGGACTAGCAGTTACGAGCAGTACTTC	CASSQAYRTSSYEQYF
TRBV27	TRBD2	few	TRBJ2-1	TGTGCCAGCAGTTTGGGCGGGAGGGCCGTTAATGAGCAGTTCTTC	CASSLGGRAVNEQFF
TRBV29-1	TRBD2	NA	TRBJ2-1	TGCAGCGCCCGGACTAGCGGGAGGGGACCCAATGAGCAGTTCTTC	CSARTSGRGPNEQFF
TRBV20-1	TRBD2	NA	TRBJ2-7	TGCAGTGCTAGTCTTTTGTCGGGAGGGCCGGGTGAGCAGTACTTC	CSASLLSGGPGEQYF
TRBV29-1	TRBD1	NA	TRBJ2-5	TGCAGCGTCGCAGGGGGCGAGAGGGCCCAGTACTTC	CSVAGGERAQYF
TRBV5-1	TRBD2	few	TRBJ2-1	TGCGCCAGCAGCTTGGCTGGGGGAGGGAGCTCCTACAATGAGCAGTTCTTC	CASSLAGGGSSYNEQFF
TRBV6-2/TRBV6-3	TRBD2	NA	TRBJ2-7	TGTGCCAGCAGCCCCGGGACTATCGGGGCCTACGAGCAGTACTTC	CASSPGTIGAYEQYF
TRBV12-3/TRBV12-4	NA	NA	TRBJ2-1	TGTGCCACCTCTAGCGCACTAAACAATGAGCAGTTCTTC	CATSSALNNEQFF
TRBV9	NA	few	TRBJ2-1	TGTGCCAGCAGCGTAGGACCGAGGGGAGATTACAATGAGCAGTTCTTC	CASSVGPRGDYNEQFF
TRBV12-3/TRBV12-4	TRBD1	many	TRBJ1-3	TGTGCCAGCAGTTTGCAAGGGGGCCGTCGAGCTGGAAACACCATATATTTT	CASSLQGGRRAGNTIYF
TRBV7-6	TRBD1	NA	TRBJ2-5	TGTGCCAGCAGCCCTGGGACAGGGCTAGGGGAGACCCAGTACTTC	CASSPGTGLGETQYF
TRBV7-2	NA	few	TRBJ2-1	TGTGCCAGCAGCTTAGGTTATTCGGGGAGCTCCTACAATGAGCAGTTCTTC	CASSLGYSGSSYNEQFF
TRBV12-3/TRBV12-4	NA	NA	TRBJ2-5	TGTGCCAGCAGTTTAGGTAGCCATTTGGAGACCCAGTACTTC	CASSLGSHLETQYF
TRBV18	TRBD1	few	TRBJ1-6	TGTGCCAGCTCAACCGGGACAGGGAATTCACCCCTCCACTTT	CASSTGTGNSPLHF
TRBV20-1	NA	many	TRBJ2-7	TGCAGTGCTAGAGGGCTAGGGGGTAATTACTTC	CSARGLGGNYF
TRBV29-1	TRBD1	few	TRBJ2-7	TGCAGCGTGGAGACCGGGACAGGGGGCAACGAGCAGTACTTC	CSVETGTGGNEQYF
TRBV27	TRBD1	NA	TRBJ1-2	TGTGCCAGCAGTTTATCGGGACAGAACTATGGCTACACCTTC	CASSLSGQNYGYTF
TRBV21-1	NA	few	TRBJ2-3	TGTGCCAGCAGCGGAGGAGGGCTAGCGGAGATCACAGATACGCAGTATTTT	CASSGGGLAEITDTQYF
TRBV5-1	NA	few	TRBJ1-1	TGCGCCAGCAGCGTGCTGACAGTGAACACTGAAGCTTTCTTT	CASSVLTVNTEAFF
TRBV10-3	NA	many	TRBJ2-7	TGTGCCATCAGTGAGAACAGGGCGTACGAGCAGTACTTC	CAISENRAYEQYF
TRBV6-2/TRBV6-3	NA	many	TRBJ2-3	TGTGCCAGCAGTGCGAAACGGACAGATACGCAGTATTTT	CASSAKRTDTQYF
TRBV5-6	NA	few	TRBJ2-3	TGTGCCAGCAGTATAGGGGAGGATACGCAGTATTTT	CASSIGEDTQYF
TRBV6-2/TRBV6-3	TRBD2	many	TRBJ2-4	TGTGCCAGCAGACTGACTAGCGGCGAAAACATTCAGTACTTC	CASRLTSGENIQYF
TRBV11-2	TRBD2	NA	TRBJ2-1	TGTGCCAGCAGCTCCACTAGCGGGAGGCGGTATGAGCAGTTCTTC	CASSSTSGRRYEQFF
TRBV24-1	NA	NA	TRBJ2-5	TGTGCCACCAGTGACCACGGACTCCTTCGGGAGCCCCAGTACTTC	CATSDHGLLREPQYF